Presented here are 2 T cell receptor beta chains from one specimen sequenced in a study of radiation and T cells in renal cell carcinoma. Regarding time point: blood 4 weeks post-SBRT, at nephrectomy. Treatment here: 15 Gy SBRT to primary tumor, nephrectomy 4 weeks later. Sequenced by immunoSEQ multiplex PCR; TCRdb stores in-frame clones only, minus some. The profile shows 150,000 to 200,000 clones, about 88% of them singletons. The specimen comprised blood, sampled from a patient whose treatment included radiotherapy and nephrectomy. These receptors all come from a woman aged 50 to 60 with renal cell carcinoma.

The rearrangement joins TRBV11-3 to TRBJ2-3; 7 bases are shared with TRBD1. The CDR3 spans 17 residues. Germline V lookup: CDR1 SGHNT, CDR2 YENEEA. J was trimmed by 1 base and V by 5 bases; bases with no gene match: 12. The CDR3 loop is CASSLFAGTAGTDTQYF. The CDR3 coding sequence is TGTGCCAGCAGCCTATTCGCCGGGACAGCCGGCACAGATACGCAGTATTTT.

This chain connects TRBV30 to TRBJ2-5, with TRBD2 as a possible D gene (7 bases). CDR3 size: 13 residues. Trimming shortened V by 3 bases and J by 5 bases, and 13 bases separated the two germline ends. The germline gives CDR1 GTSNPN, CDR2 SVGIG (reference sequence). CDR3 amino acids: CAWRGGPMETQYF. Here the CDR3 DNA reads TGTGCCTGGAGGGGGGGGCCTATGGAGACCCAGTACTTC. Using reference TRBV30 and TRBJ2-5 for the parts outside the CDR3, the full variable domain is SQTIHQWPATLVQPVGSPLSLECTVEGTSNPNLYWYRQAAGRGLQLLFYSVGIGQISSEVPQNLSASRPQDRQFILSSKKLLLSDSGFYLCAWRGGPMETQYFGPGTRLLVL.